The text below deals with one T cell receptor (beta chain). Its specificity is unknown. CDR1 and CDR2 (germline): MNHEY, SVGEGT. The V and J ends lost 5 bases and 5 bases respectively, with 10 bases between them. CDR3 length: 13 residues. This entry is derived from a study of blood T cells in healthy people across ages. About the study: Template switching retrieved approximately one barcoded beta molecule for each two T cells.

Combining a sample-barcoded 5' primer with a J-beta primer mix, a second PCR ran for 7 to 11 cycles. TCRdb reanalysed the 5' RACE reads using MiXCR and keeps one entry per CDR3 protein. Here the sample spans approximately 850,000 distinct CDR3 sequences, around 42% being singletons. Study outcomes and limitations: Naive and antigen-experienced cells were not separated, limiting conclusive comparison.

Input material: blood. The origin of this receptor is a man in his sixties in good health. The V gene is TRBV6-2 or TRBV6-3, the J gene TRBJ1-5, with D possibly matching TRBD1 (5 bases). The DNA for the CDR3 is TGTGCCAGCAGTGACGGGGGGGATCAGCCCCAGCATTTT. As protein: CASSDGGDQPQHF.